Included here is one TCR beta chain sequence, with context. Germline V CDR1 and CDR2: SGHNT, YENEEA. This CDR3 contains 16 residues. V shed 3 bases and J 8 bases; nucleotides not matched to a gene: 7. This record comes from a study of blood T cell repertoires in COVID-19. Only in-frame clones appear in the TCRdb table, and some are missing; sequencing was by immunoSEQ multiplex PCR. The repertoire holds 300,000 to 400,000 clones, with approximately 87% as singletons. The sequencing input was peripheral blood. The chain recombines TRBV11-3 with TRBJ2-3, with TRBD2 identical over 14 bases. The sequence came from a woman between 45 and 65 years old with COVID-19, enrolled during active disease. The CDR3 region has the DNA TGTGCCAGCAGCTTTGGACTAGCGGGAGGAGAGGGTACGCAGTATTTT. It translates to CASSFGLAGGEGTQYF.